The 8 T cell receptor beta chains reported below all come from one sample, sequenced in a study of cytomegalovirus exposure and HLA in healthy donors (TCRdb year 2017). The library was produced with the immunoSEQ multiplex PCR assay. The multiplex PCR relied on a mix of 60 forward primers for TCR Vbeta segments and 13 reverse primers for TCR Jbeta segments. TCRdb retrieved this table from immuneACCESS and kept in-frame rearrangements only. Not all clones are present; in checked studies, unresolved V genes account for under half, and no reason is known for the remainder. The sample table holds roughly 150,000 clones, of which approximately 70% were seen once. Approximately 1.6% of the sample is held by the ten biggest clonotypes. The sample comprised PBMCs. The origin of the receptors is a human donor in good health.

This chain uses TRBV18 with TRBJ2-2; TRBD1 matches at 7 bases. The germline V gene encodes CDR1 KGHSH and CDR2 LQKENI. The CDR3 extends over 15 amino acids. Trimming at V came to 0 bases and at J to 6 bases, leaving 4 bases not matched to a gene. The CDR3, as DNA: TGTGCCAGCTCACCACCAGAAACAGGGGCCGGGGAGCTGTTTTTT. Encoded protein: CASSPPETGAGELFF.

V usage is TRBV11-2 and J usage is TRBJ2-5, with 7 nucleotides matching TRBD2. CDR3 length equals 14 residues. The ends lost 5 bases at V and 2 bases at J; junction bases unmatched: 5. Germline V gene sequence: CDR1 SGHAT, CDR2 FQNNGV. For the CDR3, the DNA is TGTGCCAGCAGCCCTAGCGGAGTTCAAGAGACCCAGTACTTC. As protein: CASSPSGVQETQYF.

The chain employs TRBV11-2 and TRBJ1-3, with D tentatively TRBD1 (6 bases). Trimming stripped 4 bases from V and 3 bases from J, with 13 bases between. From germline, CDR1 is SGHAT and CDR2 FQNNGV. CDR3 length: 15 amino acids. Here the CDR3 reads CASSSNSGDGNTIYF. The CDR3 region has the DNA TGTGCCAGCAGCTCAAATTCAGGGGATGGAAACACCATATATTTT.

The chain employs TRBV28 and TRBJ1-5; no clear D gene. Trimming removed 5 bases at V and 6 bases at J, with 5 bases between. The CDR3 extends over 11 amino acids. The germline CDR1 and CDR2 sequences are MDHEN and SYDVKM. The CDR3 nucleotides read TGTGCCAGCAGTGCCGGTCAGCCCCAGCATTTT. It yields the protein CASSAGQPQHF.

V and J are TRBV7-8 and TRBJ2-5, with a tentative D call TRBD2 (5 bases). This CDR3 has 15 residues. Germline CDR1 and CDR2: SGHVS and FQNEAQ. V was cut by 5 bases and J by 5 bases, with 18 bases left in between. CDR3 loop: CASSPTGIGGETQYF. In nucleotides, the CDR3 is TGTGCCAGCAGCCCAACGGGGATCGGTGGGGAGACCCAGTACTTC.

This clone was seen a handful of times. The J gene is TRBJ2-7, the V gene TRBV19; TRBD2 matches 9 bases. J lost 2 bases, V lost 3 bases, and 2 bases had no gene match. Germline CDR1 reads LNHDA; CDR2 reads SQIVND (reference sequence). The CDR3 runs to 14 residues. Here the CDR3 DNA reads TGTGCCAGTAGTATCTTAGCGGGAGCCTACGAGCAGTACTTC. This sequence encodes CASSILAGAYEQYF.

This clone has just one count. The gene calls are TRBV5-5 and TRBJ1-2, with 9 bases lining up with TRBD1. CDR1 is SGHKS, CDR2 YYEKEE, per germline (reference sequence). V gave up 4 bases and J gave up 5 bases; unmatched junction bases: 9. The CDR3 runs to 15 residues. The CDR3 reads CASSTGDRANYGYTF. As DNA, the CDR3 is TGTGCCAGCAGCACCGGGGACAGGGCAAATTATGGCTACACCTTC.

Concerning this clone itself: Distinct nucleotide sequences in the sample also encode this CDR3. V usage is TRBV19 and J usage is TRBJ2-1; 9 nucleotides agree with TRBD2. Germline CDR1 LNHDA, CDR2 SQIVND (reference sequence). V trimming: 4 bases; J trimming: 2 bases; junction bases outside the gene matches: 6. The CDR3 length is 16 residues. As DNA, the CDR3 is TGTGCCAGTAGTACAATAGCGGGAGTCGCCTACAATGAGCAGTTCTTC. Encoded protein: CASSTIAGVAYNEQFF.